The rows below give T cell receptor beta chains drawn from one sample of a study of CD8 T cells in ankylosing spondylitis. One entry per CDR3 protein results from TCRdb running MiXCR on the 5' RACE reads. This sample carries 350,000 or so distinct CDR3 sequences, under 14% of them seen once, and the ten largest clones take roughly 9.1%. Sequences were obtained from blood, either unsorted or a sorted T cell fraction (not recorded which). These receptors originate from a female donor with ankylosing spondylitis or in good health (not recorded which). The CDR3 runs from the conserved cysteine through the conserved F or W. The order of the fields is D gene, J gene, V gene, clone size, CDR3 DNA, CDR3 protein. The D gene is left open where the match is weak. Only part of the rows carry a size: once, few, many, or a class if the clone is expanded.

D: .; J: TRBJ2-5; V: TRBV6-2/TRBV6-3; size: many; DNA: TGTGCCAGCAGTTACGGAAAGTTCGGCCCTCAAGAAGCCCAGTACTTC; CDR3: CASSYGKFGPQEAQYF
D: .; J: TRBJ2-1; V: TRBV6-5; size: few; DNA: TGTGCCAGCAGTTACGGAAAGGGTACGTTTCACAATGAGCAGTTCTTC; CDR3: CASSYGKGTFHNEQFF
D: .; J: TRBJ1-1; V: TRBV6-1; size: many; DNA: TGTGCCAGCAGAGACAGGATGAACACTGAAGCTTTCTTT; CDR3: CASRDRMNTEAFF
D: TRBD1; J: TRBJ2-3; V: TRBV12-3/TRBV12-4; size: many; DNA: TGTGCCAGCAGTGGGTACAGGGGCGATACGCAGTATTTT; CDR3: CASSGYRGDTQYF
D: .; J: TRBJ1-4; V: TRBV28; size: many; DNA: TGTGCCAGCAGTGGCGGGCCAGCAACTAATGAAAAACTGTTTTTT; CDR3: CASSGGPATNEKLFF
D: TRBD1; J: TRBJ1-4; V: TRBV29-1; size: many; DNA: TGCAGCGTGGGGACAGGGGTCGGTGAAAAACTGTTTTTT; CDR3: CSVGTGVGEKLFF
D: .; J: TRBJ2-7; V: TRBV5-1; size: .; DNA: TGCGCCAGCAGCCCCGGACCTAGGGGCGAGCAGTACTTC; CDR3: CASSPGPRGEQYF
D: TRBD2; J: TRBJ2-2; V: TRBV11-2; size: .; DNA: TGTGCCAGCAAGGCCTTAGCGGGAGTAATCACCGGGGAGCTGTTTTTT; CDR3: CASKALAGVITGELFF
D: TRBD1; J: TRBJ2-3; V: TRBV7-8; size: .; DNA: TGTGCCAGCAGCCTATCGAAGGGGGCGTATAGGGCAGATACGCAGTATTTT; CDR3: CASSLSKGAYRADTQYF
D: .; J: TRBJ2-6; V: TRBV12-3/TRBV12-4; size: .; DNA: TGTGCCAGCAGTTTTAACACCGGAGGGGCCAACGTCCTGACTTTC; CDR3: CASSFNTGGANVLTF
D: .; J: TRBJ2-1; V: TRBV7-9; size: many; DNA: TGTGCCAGCATCCGGACACTTAACAATGAGCAGTTCTTC; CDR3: CASIRTLNNEQFF
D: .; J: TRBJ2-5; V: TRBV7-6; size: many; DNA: TGTGCCAGCAGCTTATATCGGGGGTTGGACTTGACGAAAGAGACCCAGTACTTC; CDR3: CASSLYRGLDLTKETQYF
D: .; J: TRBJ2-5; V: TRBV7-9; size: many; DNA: TGTGCCAGCAGCTACGGACAGCAAGAGACCCAGTACTTC; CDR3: CASSYGQQETQYF
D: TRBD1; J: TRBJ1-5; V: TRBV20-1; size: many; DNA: TGCAGTGCTAGTTGGACAGGCCAGCCCCAGCATTTT; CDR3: CSASWTGQPQHF
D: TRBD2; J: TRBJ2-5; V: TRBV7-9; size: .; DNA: TGTGCCAGCAGCCCCCGGGAGGGACTCCAAGAGACCCAGTACTTC; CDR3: CASSPREGLQETQYF
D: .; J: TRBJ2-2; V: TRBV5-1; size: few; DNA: TGCGCCAGCAGCTACGGAGGGGGGCTGAACACCGGGGAGCTGTTTTTT; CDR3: CASSYGGGLNTGELFF
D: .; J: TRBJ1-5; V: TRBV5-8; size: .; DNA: TGTGCCAGCAGCCCCGCTTTGGCTGGCAGCAATCGGCCCCAGCATTTT; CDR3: CASSPALAGSNRPQHF
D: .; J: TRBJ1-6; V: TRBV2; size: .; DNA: TGTGCCAGCAGTGTCGGAGTTTCTGGGAATTCACCCCTCCACTTT; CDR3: CASSVGVSGNSPLHF
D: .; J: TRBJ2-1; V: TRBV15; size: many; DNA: TGTGCCACCAGCAGAGATCGAGGGGAGCAGTTCTTC; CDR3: CATSRDRGEQFF
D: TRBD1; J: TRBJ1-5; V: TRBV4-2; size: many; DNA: TGTGCCAGCAGCCAGAGTGGGACAGTCAATCAGCCCCAGCATTTT; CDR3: CASSQSGTVNQPQHF
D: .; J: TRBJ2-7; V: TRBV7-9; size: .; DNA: TGTGCCAGCAGCTCAAGCTCCGAGCAGTACTTC; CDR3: CASSSSSEQYF
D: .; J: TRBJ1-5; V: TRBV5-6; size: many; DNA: TGTGCCAGCAGCTTAAAGTTATCCGATCAGCCCCAGCATTTT; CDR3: CASSLKLSDQPQHF
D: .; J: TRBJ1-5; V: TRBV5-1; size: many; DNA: TGCGCCAGCAGCTTGGGTGGGGGGGCGCATCAGCCCCAGCATTTT; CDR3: CASSLGGGAHQPQHF
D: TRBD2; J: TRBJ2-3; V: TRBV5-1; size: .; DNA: TGCGCCAGCAGCTCGGGAGGACTAGCCCCAACAGATACGCAGTATTTT; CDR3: CASSSGGLAPTDTQYF
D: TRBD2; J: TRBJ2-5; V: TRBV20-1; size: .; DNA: TGCAGTGCCACTGTGGAAGCGGGGGGGAGAGAGACCCAGTACTTC; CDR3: CSATVEAGGRETQYF
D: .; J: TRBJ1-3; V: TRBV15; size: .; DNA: TGTGCCACCAGCAGTCATTTCGAAAACACCATATATTTT; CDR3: CATSSHFENTIYF
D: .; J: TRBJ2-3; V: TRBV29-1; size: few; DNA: TGCAGCGTTGAACGGGACACAATTAGCACAGATACGCAGTATTTT; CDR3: CSVERDTISTDTQYF
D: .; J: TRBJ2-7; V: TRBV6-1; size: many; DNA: TGTGCCAGCAGTCAACGAACCAGGGGATTTGCCTACGAGCAGTACTTC; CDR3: CASSQRTRGFAYEQYF
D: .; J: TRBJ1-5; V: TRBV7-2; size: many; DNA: TGTGCCAGCAGCTTATCGAGAGGGAGCAATCAGCCCCAGCATTTT; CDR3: CASSLSRGSNQPQHF
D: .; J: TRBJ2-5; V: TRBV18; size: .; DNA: TGTGCCAGCTCCCGCGGGATGCAAGAGACCCAGTACTTC; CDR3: CASSRGMQETQYF
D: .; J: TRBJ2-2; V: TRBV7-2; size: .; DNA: TGTGCCAGCAGCCGGGACAAGTTGAACACCGGGGAGCTGTTTTTT; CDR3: CASSRDKLNTGELFF
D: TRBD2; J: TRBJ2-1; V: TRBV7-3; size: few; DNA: TGTGCCAGCAGCTTATTGCCACGGCGGGGGGCCTTTATCAACAATGAGCAGTTCTTC; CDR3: CASSLLPRRGAFINNEQFF
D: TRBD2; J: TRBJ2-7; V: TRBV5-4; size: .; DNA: TGTGCCAGCAGCTCCCGGACTAGCGGGAGAGCCTACGAGCAGTACTTC; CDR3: CASSSRTSGRAYEQYF
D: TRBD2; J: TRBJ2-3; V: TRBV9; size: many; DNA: TGTGCCAGCAGCCCTCGGTTGCGGGAGGGCACAGATACGCAGTATTTT; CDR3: CASSPRLREGTDTQYF
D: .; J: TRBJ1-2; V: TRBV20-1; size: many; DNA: TGCAGTGCGGGGCCCTATGGCTACACCTTC; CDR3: CSAGPYGYTF
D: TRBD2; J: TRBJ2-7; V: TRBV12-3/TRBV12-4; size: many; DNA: TGCGCCAGCAGCGGGACCTACGAGCAGTACTTC; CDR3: CASSGTYEQYF